The source of this T cell receptor beta chain is a study of human T cells and chemical hapten exposure. The time point here: patch test 2, 6 weeks after DPC sensitization. Specified treatment: therapeutic diphenylcyclopropenone sensitization with weekly scalp DPC. This CDR3 is built from 15 residues. The germline CDR1 and CDR2 sequences are SGHTA and FQGNSA. Deletions cut 6 bases from V and 5 bases from J, with 20 bases between. TCRdb re-derived calls from the RACE reads in MiXCR, one entry per CDR3 protein. The sample includes a few hundred thousand distinct CDR3 sequences, 6% to 7% of them seen just once.

The receptor's source is a woman under 30 with alopecia areata. Some clones in this sample may be carry-over from other donors' samples. The V and J genes are TRBV7-2 and TRBJ2-7, with D perhaps given as TRBD1 or TRBD2 (5 bases each). The sample was whole blood, taken in connection with sensitization to the hapten diphenylcyclopropenone (DPC). The chain's CDR3 is CASRTRPGPEDEQYF. The CDR3 DNA reads as TGTGCCAGCAGAACCCGGCCGGGGCCAGAAGACGAGCAGTACTTC. Filled out from reference TRBV7-2 and TRBJ2-7, the complete variable domain reads GAGVSQSPSNKVTEKGKDVELRCDPISGHTALYWYRQSLGQGLEFLIYFQGNSAPDKSGLPSDRFSAERTGGSVSTLTIQRTQQEDSAVYLCASRTRPGPEDEQYFGPGTRLTVT.